This T cell receptor (beta chain) was sequenced for a study of spatial heterogeneity in lung cancer. Study in general: Every unique TCR and UMI combination, on average, appeared more than ten times in raw reads. Study results and caveats: Circulating ubiquitous expanded tumor TCRs were observed more frequently at resection than at follow-up.

On this clonotype itself: Its antigen is unidentified.

This sample's time point: sample taken at primary tumor resection. The authors sequenced whole RNA from tumor, nontumor lung or frozen PBMC without sorting. Samples came from 65 to 75 TRACERx patients with untreated early-stage lung cancer. The CDR3 is made up of 13 amino acids. With 0 bases removed from V and 4 bases from J, the gap between germline ends came to 5 bases. In germline, CDR1 is SGHNT, CDR2 YYREEE (reference sequence). Each molecule of TCR cDNA was tagged with one unique molecular identifier. Each CDR3 protein gets one entry after TCRdb re-called the 5' RACE reads with MiXCR. The sample lists 60,000 to 80,000 distinct CDR3 sequences; about an eighth were seen once.

The specimen comprised PBMCs, sampled at surgery. The origin of this receptor is a male donor with early-stage non-small cell lung cancer. V and J are TRBV5-4 and TRBJ1-3, with D tentatively TRBD1 (5 bases). CDR3 loop: CASSLGQGNTIYF. The CDR3 region has the DNA TGTGCCAGCAGCTTGGGACAGGGAAACACCATATATTTT. Full variable domain (outside the CDR3, taken from reference TRBV5-4 and TRBJ1-3): ETGVTQSPTHLIKTRGQQVTLRCSSQSGHNTVSWYQQALGQGPQFIFQYYREEENGRGNFPPRFSGLQFPNYSSELNVNALELDDSALYLCASSLGQGNTIYFGEGSWLTVV.